These 3 T cell receptor beta chains were all obtained from the same sample, sequenced in a study of T cell responses to AZD1222 COVID-19 vaccine. Generated by immunoSEQ multiplex PCR, the TCRdb table keeps only in-frame clones and is missing some. Here the sample spans some 150,000 clones, 90% to 95% being singletons. The specimen comprised peripheral blood, sampled on day 0 of AZD1222 vaccination. These receptors all stem from an adult in good health.

This chain uses TRBV7-2 with TRBJ1-2; 7 nucleotides line up with TRBD1. CDR3 length: 15 residues. V dropped 5 bases and J dropped 4; count of bases not matched to a gene: 10. The germline V gene encodes CDR1 SGHTA and CDR2 FQGNSA. This chain's CDR3 is CASSDRRQGSYGYTF. The CDR3 region has the DNA TGTGCCAGCAGCGATCGAAGACAGGGATCCTATGGCTACACCTTC.

This chain joins TRBV20-1 and TRBJ2-7, with 7 bases fitting TRBD1. There are 15 residues in the CDR3. J gave up 2 bases and V 3 bases, and 10 bases lay outside the gene matches. Germline V CDR1 and CDR2: DFQATT, SNEGSKA (reference sequence). The CDR3 coding sequence is TGCAGTGCTAGTTATTTGGGACAGTCTCCCTACGAGCAGTACTTC. This sequence encodes CSASYLGQSPYEQYF.

The rearrangement joins TRBV19 to TRBJ1-3; D remains ambiguous. Germline CDR1 is LNHDA and CDR2 is SQIVND (reference sequence). Trimming removed 6 bases at V and 0 bases at J, with 18 bases between. The CDR3 runs 17 residues. The CDR3 protein is CASSLIPTPNSGNTIYF. CDR3 nucleotide sequence: TGTGCCAGTAGCCTGATCCCCACGCCGAACTCTGGAAACACCATATATTTT. Combining the CDR3 with reference TRBV19 and TRBJ1-3 gives the whole variable domain DGGITQSPKYLFRKEGQNVTLSCEQNLNHDAMYWYRQDPGQGLRLIYYSQIVNDFQKGDIAEGYSVSREKKESFPLTVTSAQKNPTAFYLCASSLIPTPNSGNTIYFGEGSWLTVV.